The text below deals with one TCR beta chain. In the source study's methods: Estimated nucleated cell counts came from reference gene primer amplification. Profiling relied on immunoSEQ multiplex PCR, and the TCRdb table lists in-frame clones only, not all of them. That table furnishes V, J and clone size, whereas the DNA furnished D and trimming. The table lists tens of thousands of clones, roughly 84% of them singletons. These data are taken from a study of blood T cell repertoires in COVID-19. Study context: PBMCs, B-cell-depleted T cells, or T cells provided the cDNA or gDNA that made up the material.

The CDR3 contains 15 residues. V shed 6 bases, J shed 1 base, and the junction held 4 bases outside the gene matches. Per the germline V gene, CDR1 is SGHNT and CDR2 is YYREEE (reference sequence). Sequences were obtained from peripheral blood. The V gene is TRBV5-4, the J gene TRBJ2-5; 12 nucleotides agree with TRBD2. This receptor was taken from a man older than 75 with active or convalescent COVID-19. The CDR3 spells CASTVTSGGQETQYF. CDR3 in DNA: TGTGCCAGCACCGTGACTAGCGGGGGCCAAGAGACCCAGTACTTC.